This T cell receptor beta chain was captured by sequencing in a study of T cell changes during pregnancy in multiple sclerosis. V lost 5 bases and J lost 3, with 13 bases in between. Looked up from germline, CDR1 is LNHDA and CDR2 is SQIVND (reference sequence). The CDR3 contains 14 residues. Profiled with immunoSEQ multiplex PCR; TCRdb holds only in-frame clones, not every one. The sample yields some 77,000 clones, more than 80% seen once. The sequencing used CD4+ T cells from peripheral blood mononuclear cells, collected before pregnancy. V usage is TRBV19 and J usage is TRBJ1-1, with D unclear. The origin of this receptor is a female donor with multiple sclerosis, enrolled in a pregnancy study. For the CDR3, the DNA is TGTGCCAGTAGTCCTACAGTTCAGTACACTGAAGCTTTCTTT. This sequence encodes CASSPTVQYTEAFF.